The clone carrying this TCR beta chain was counted at least ten times. Its antigen is undetermined. The data belong to a study of post-analysis software for immune sequencing data. This CDR3 is built from 15 residues. Germline CDR1 reads MNHEY; CDR2 reads SMNVEV (reference sequence). V lost 2 bases and J lost 4; bases outside the gene matches: 6. General study points: Diversity measured as normalized Chao1 was significantly lower in multiple sclerosis patients than in controls. TRBV5-6, TRBV5-1 and TRBV20-1 were among several TRBV segments more frequent in patients than controls.

Unique molecular identifiers were present in the TCR beta cDNA libraries. MiXCR, run by TCRdb on the PCR reads, gives a single entry per CDR3 protein. Of roughly 200,000 distinct CDR3 sequences listed, 29% are singletons. The sequencing input was blood. This clonotype was obtained from a girl aged 2 to 17 with multiple sclerosis. This rearrangement joins TRBV27 to TRBJ2-3; TRBD2 aligns across 7 bases. The CDR3 sequence: CASSLAGANPDTQYF. CDR3 sequence (DNA): TGTGCCAGCAGTTTAGCGGGAGCCAACCCAGATACGCAGTATTTT.